These 29 T cell receptor beta chains originate from one sample sequenced in a study of CXCR3-negative and CXCR3-positive naive CD8 T cells. The libraries of TRB cDNA were prepared using 5' RACE with UMI labels. From the 5' RACE reads, TCRdb lists one entry per CDR3 protein and no DNA. The table lists tens of thousands of distinct CDR3 sequences. The sequenced sample consisted of memory CD8+ T cells from blood. These receptors were obtained from a human donor in good health. Some clones in this sample may be carry-over from other donors' samples.

This chain uses TRBV29-1 with TRBJ2-7; absent DNA, TCRdb's TRBD1 call cannot be checked. The CDR3 covers 13 residues. Per germline, CDR1 SQVTM and CDR2 ANQGSEA. The CDR3 region is CSVEAVWGNEQYF.

The V and J genes are TRBV20-1 and TRBJ1-1; TCRdb returns TRBD1, unconfirmable since there is no DNA. There are 16 residues in the CDR3. Germline V gives CDR1 DFQATT, CDR2 SNEGSKA (reference sequence). Here the CDR3 reads CASPPFTGEVDTEAFF.

The genes are TRBV7-6 and TRBJ2-2; absent DNA, TCRdb's TRBD1 call cannot be checked. The germline V gene encodes CDR1 SGHVS and CDR2 FNYEAQ. The CDR3 runs to 15 residues. CDR3: CASSPLGTGTGELFF.

The chain uses TRBV29-1 and TRBJ2-7; the TCRdb D gene call, TRBD1, has no DNA to confirm it. Germline V gene data show CDR1 as SQVTM and CDR2 as ANQGSEA. This CDR3 is built from 12 residues. The CDR3 protein is CSVTGTGSEQYF.

The chain couples TRBV6-2 or TRBV6-3 to TRBJ2-1; TCRdb reports TRBD1, a call that lacks DNA to check it against. Germline V gene lookup returns CDR1 MNHEY and CDR2 SVGEGT. The CDR3 sequence is 14 residues long. The chain's CDR3 is CASSYGPAPAEQFF.

The rearrangement joins TRBV5-1 to TRBJ2-1. The length of the CDR3 is 12 residues. In germline, CDR1 is SGHRS, CDR2 YFSETQ. CDR3 region: CASSHGNNEQFF.

The CDR3: CASSLAISRGNGGYF. V usage is TRBV5-1 and J usage is TRBJ2-3; the D call from TCRdb, TRBD1, cannot be confirmed without DNA. This CDR3 is built from 15 residues. The germline V gene encodes CDR1 SGHRS and CDR2 YFSETQ. Looking up the rest from reference TRBV5-1 and TRBJ2-3 gives the full variable domain: KAGVTQTPRYLIKTRGQQVTLSCSPISGHRSVSWYQQTPGQGLQFLFEYFSETQRNKGNFPGRFSGRQFSNSRSEMNVSTLELGDSALYLCASSLAISRGNGGYFGPGTRLTVL.

The V gene is TRBV5-6, the J gene TRBJ2-1; with no DNA, the TCRdb D assignment of TRBD1 cannot be verified. The CDR3 consists of 15 residues. Germline V lookup: CDR1 SGHDT, CDR2 YYEEEE. CDR3 region: CASSYRDGAYNEQFF.

The genes are TRBV24-1 and TRBJ2-7; TCRdb designates TRBD2, a call that cannot be tested without DNA. This CDR3 region has 14 residues. Germline V gene data show CDR1 as KGHDR and CDR2 as SFDVKD. The CDR3 loop is CATRSGRESYEQYF.

This rearrangement joins TRBV20-1 to TRBJ2-1; lacking DNA, the TRBD2 call made by TCRdb goes unchecked. Germline V gene data show CDR1 as DFQATT and CDR2 as SNEGSKA (reference sequence). There are 15 residues in the CDR3. The CDR3 protein is CSARLAGGTYNEQFF.

The J gene is TRBJ1-2, the V gene TRBV29-1; TCRdb returns TRBD1, unconfirmable since there is no DNA. The CDR3 has 13 residues. Germline CDR1 is SQVTM and CDR2 is ANQGSEA. CDR3 sequence: CSVEAGPSGSYTF.

The chain couples TRBV4-1 to TRBJ2-3; with no DNA, the TCRdb D assignment of TRBD2 cannot be verified. This CDR3 contains 17 residues. Germline V gene data show CDR1 as MGHRA and CDR2 as YSYEKL. CDR3 amino acids: CASSQQVAGGRSDTQYF.

The V and J genes are TRBV7-2 and TRBJ1-1. Germline CDR1 SGHTA, CDR2 FQGNSA. The CDR3 is 12 amino acids. This chain's CDR3 is CASSPAVAEAFF.

The J gene is TRBJ1-1, the V gene TRBV7-6; TCRdb reports TRBD1, a call that lacks DNA to check it against. CDR1 and CDR2 from the germline V gene are SGHVS and FNYEAQ. The CDR3 sequence is 13 residues long. CDR3 sequence: CASSSGQGLEAFF.

V and J are TRBV4-3 and TRBJ1-1. Germline CDR1 reads LGHNA; CDR2 reads YSLEER. The CDR3 covers 17 residues. CDR3 amino acids: CASSQEWSPHKNTEAFF.

The chain links TRBV29-1 to TRBJ2-1; lacking DNA, the TRBD2 call made by TCRdb goes unchecked. CDR1 is SQVTM and CDR2 is ANQGSEA in the germline V gene. The CDR3 has 15 amino acids. CDR3 sequence reads: CSVDYSGGSYNEQFF.

The chain combines TRBV15 with TRBJ2-1; there is no DNA to check the TCRdb D call of TRBD2. This CDR3 spans 16 amino acids. Germline V gene lookup returns CDR1 LNHNV and CDR2 YYDKDF (reference sequence). The CDR3: CATSRDGLAGDNEQFF.

The rearrangement joins TRBV28 to TRBJ2-1; TCRdb's D call of TRBD2 is untestable without DNA. The CDR3 is 13 amino acids. Germline lookup yields CDR1 MDHEN and CDR2 SYDVKM. CDR3: CASSSSGRPLRFF.

The chain couples TRBV5-1 to TRBJ2-7; the TRBD2 assignment by TCRdb is unverifiable without DNA. Germline loops: CDR1 SGHRS, CDR2 YFSETQ. There are 15 residues in the CDR3. CDR3 amino acids: CASSLGGRESYEQYF.

The chain combines TRBV14 with TRBJ2-7. Germline assignment: CDR1 SGHDN and CDR2 FVKESK. The CDR3 runs 14 residues. The CDR3 sequence is CASSQDSQVYEQYF.

This rearrangement joins TRBV7-8 to TRBJ2-1; TCRdb outputs TRBD2, but without DNA this stays unchecked. CDR1 SGHVS and CDR2 FQNEAQ come from the germline V gene. CDR3 length equals 16 residues. The CDR3 here is CASSSYRDSQINEQFF.

J is TRBJ2-5 and V is TRBV12-3 or TRBV12-4. This CDR3 spans 15 amino acids. The CDR3 is CASSLIDVGWETQYF.

CDR3 region: CASSFYRATNTGELFF. V and J are TRBV28 and TRBJ2-2; TCRdb selects TRBD1, and the lack of DNA leaves this call unchecked. The CDR3 is made up of 16 amino acids. The germline V gene encodes CDR1 MDHEN and CDR2 SYDVKM.

The rearrangement links TRBV25-1 to TRBJ2-1; TCRdb's D call of TRBD2 is untestable without DNA. This CDR3 comprises 19 residues. Germline CDR1 MGHDK, CDR2 SYGVNS. CDR3 residues: CASSEPTRETFHSYNEQFF.

The CDR3 loop is CASSLGTENTNNQPQHF. This chain links TRBV7-9 with TRBJ1-5; no DNA is available, so the TRBD1 call from TCRdb remains unchecked. CDR3 length: 17 residues. CDR1 and CDR2 (germline): SEHNR, FQNEAQ (reference sequence).

V and J are TRBV10-3 and TRBJ2-7; TCRdb's D call of TRBD1 is untestable without DNA. The germline V gene encodes CDR1 ENHRY and CDR2 SYGVKD. The CDR3 spans 14 residues. CDR3 protein: CAISESDQGHEQYF.

The gene calls are TRBV29-1 and TRBJ1-1. The germline CDR1 and CDR2 sequences are SQVTM and ANQGSEA. The CDR3 is 11 amino acids. The CDR3 region is CSVWEGIEAFF.

The V call is TRBV29-1, the J call TRBJ2-1; without DNA, the TCRdb call of TRBD2 cannot be checked. CDR3 length: 14 amino acids. Germline lookup yields CDR1 SQVTM and CDR2 ANQGSEA. This chain's CDR3 is CSVEGGTSGEGQFF.

The chain recombines TRBV5-5 with TRBJ2-7; TCRdb names TRBD1, which stays unverified in the absence of DNA. This CDR3 contains 14 residues. Germline lookup yields CDR1 SGHKS and CDR2 YYEKEE (reference sequence). CDR3 amino acids: CASSLATGLSEQYF.